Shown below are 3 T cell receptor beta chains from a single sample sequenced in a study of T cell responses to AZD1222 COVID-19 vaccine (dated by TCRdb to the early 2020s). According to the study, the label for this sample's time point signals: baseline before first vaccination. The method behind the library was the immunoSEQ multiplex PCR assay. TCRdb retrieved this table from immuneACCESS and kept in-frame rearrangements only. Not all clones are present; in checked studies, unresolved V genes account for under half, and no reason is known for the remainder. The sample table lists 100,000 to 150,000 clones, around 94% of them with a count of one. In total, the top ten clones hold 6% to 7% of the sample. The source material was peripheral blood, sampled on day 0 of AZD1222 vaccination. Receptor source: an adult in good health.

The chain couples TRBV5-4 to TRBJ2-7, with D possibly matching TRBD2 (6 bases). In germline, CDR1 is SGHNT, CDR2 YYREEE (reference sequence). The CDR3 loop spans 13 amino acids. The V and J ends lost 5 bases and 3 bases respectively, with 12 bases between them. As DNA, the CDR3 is TGTGCCAGCAGTCCGGTCGGGGGCTACGAGCAGTACTTC. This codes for CASSPVGGYEQYF.

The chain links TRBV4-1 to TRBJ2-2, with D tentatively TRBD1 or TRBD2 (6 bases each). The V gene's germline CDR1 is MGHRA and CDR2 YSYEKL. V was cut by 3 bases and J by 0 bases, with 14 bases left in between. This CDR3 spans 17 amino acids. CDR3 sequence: CASSHTRGRTNTGELFF. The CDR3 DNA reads TGCGCCAGCAGCCACACGAGGGGGAGGACGAACACCGGGGAGCTGTTTTTT.

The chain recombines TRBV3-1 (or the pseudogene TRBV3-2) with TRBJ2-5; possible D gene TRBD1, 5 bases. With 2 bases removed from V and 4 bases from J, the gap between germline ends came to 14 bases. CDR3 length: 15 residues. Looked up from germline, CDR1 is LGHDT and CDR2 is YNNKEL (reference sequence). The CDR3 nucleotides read TGTGCCAGCAGCCAAACTCCTAATAGGGGAGAGACCCAGTACTTC. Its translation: CASSQTPNRGETQYF.